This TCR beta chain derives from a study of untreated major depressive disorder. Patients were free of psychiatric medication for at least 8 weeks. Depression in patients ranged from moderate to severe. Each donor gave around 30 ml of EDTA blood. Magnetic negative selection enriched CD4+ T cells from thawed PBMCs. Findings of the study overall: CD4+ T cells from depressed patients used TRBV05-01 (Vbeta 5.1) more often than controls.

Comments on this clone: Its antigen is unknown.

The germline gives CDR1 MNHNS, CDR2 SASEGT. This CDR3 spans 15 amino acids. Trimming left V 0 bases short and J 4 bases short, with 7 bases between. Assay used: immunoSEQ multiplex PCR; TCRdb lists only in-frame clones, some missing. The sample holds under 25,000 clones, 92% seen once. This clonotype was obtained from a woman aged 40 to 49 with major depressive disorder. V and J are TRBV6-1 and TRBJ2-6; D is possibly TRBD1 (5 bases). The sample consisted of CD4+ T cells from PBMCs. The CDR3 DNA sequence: TGTGCCAGCAGTGAAGCAAGGACAGGGGCCAACGTCCTGACTTTC. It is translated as CASSEARTGANVLTF.